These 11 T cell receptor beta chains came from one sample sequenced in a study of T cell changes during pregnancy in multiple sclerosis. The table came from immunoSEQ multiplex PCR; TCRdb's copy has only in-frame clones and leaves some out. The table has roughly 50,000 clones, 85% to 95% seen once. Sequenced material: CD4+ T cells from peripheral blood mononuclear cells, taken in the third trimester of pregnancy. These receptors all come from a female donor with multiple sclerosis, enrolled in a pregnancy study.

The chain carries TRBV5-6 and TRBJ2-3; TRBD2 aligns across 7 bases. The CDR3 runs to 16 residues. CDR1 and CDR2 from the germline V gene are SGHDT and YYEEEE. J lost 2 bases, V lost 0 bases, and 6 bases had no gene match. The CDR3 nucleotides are TGTGCCAGCAGCTTGGCCATGCTAGCGGTCACAGATACGCAGTATTTT. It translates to CASSLAMLAVTDTQYF.

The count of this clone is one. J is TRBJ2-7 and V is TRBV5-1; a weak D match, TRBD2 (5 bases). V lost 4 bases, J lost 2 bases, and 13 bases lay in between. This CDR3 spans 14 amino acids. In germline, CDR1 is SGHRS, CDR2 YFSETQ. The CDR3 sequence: CASSRGYGAYEQYF. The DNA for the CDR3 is TGCGCCAGCAGCCGCGGGTATGGGGCCTACGAGCAGTACTTC.

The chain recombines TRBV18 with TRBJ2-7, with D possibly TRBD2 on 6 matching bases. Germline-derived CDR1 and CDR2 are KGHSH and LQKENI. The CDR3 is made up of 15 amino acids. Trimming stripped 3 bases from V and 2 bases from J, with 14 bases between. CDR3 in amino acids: CASSPSGLGAYEQYF. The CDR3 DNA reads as TGTGCCAGCTCACCCAGCGGGCTGGGGGCCTACGAGCAGTACTTC.

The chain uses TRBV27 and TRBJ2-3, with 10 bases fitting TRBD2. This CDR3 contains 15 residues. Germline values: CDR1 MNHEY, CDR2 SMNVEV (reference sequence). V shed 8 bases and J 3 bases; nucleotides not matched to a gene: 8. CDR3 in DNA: TGTGCCAGCGCCCTAGCGGGAGATTGGACAGATACGCAGTATTTT. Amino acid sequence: CASALAGDWTDTQYF.

CDR3 DNA: TGTGCCAGCAGGGACTACCACTACAATGAGCAGTTCTTC. Residues: CASRDYHYNEQFF. The genes are TRBV25-1 and TRBJ2-1, with D tentatively TRBD2 (6 bases). V lost 6 bases and J lost 3, with 9 bases in between. This CDR3 has 13 amino acids. The germline V gene has CDR1 MGHDK and CDR2 SYGVNS.

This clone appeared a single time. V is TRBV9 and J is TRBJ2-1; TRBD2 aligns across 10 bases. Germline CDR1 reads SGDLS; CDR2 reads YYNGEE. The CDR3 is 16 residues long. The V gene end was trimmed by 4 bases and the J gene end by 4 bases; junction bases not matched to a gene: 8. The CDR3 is CASSLRLAGRYNEQFF. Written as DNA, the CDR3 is TGTGCCAGCAGCTTACGACTAGCGGGCAGGTACAATGAGCAGTTCTTC.

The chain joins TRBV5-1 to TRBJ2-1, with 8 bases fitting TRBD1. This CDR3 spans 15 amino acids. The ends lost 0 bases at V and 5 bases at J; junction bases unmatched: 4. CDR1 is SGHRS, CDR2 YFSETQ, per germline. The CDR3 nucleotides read TGCGCCAGCAGCTTGGGACAGGGGTGGGACAATGAGCAGTTCTTC. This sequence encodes CASSLGQGWDNEQFF.

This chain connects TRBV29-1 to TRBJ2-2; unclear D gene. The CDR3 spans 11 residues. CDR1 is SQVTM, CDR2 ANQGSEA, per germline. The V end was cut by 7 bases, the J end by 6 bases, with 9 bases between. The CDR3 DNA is TGCAGCGGTCAAGGAGCCGGGGAGCTGTTTTTT. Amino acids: CSGQGAGELFF.

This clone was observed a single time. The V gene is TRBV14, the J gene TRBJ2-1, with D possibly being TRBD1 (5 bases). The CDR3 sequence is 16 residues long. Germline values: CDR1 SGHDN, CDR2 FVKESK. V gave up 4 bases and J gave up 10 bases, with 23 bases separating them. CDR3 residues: CASSPLTRQRPWEQFF. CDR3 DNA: TGTGCCAGCAGCCCGTTGACGCGACAGCGCCCTTGGGAGCAGTTCTTC.

The DNA of the CDR3 is TGTGCCAGCAGTTACCAGGGGGCCGGGGACACTGAAGCTTTCTTT. This encodes CASSYQGAGDTEAFF. The rearrangement joins TRBV6-5 to TRBJ1-1; 8 nucleotides align to TRBD1. This CDR3 region has 15 residues. From germline, CDR1 is MNHEY and CDR2 SVGAGI. V gave up 2 bases and J gave up 3 bases; unmatched junction bases: 5.

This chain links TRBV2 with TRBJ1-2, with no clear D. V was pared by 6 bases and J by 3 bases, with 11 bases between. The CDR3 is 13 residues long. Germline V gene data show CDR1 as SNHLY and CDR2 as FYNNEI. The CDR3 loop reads CASSLKRDYGYTF. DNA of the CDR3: TGTGCCAGCAGCTTAAAACGGGACTATGGCTACACCTTC.